Listed here is a single TCR beta chain. Its antigen is undetermined. Other nucleotide sequences in the sample specify the same CDR3. TCRdb's copy holds only in-frame clones and misses some; the assay was immunoSEQ multiplex PCR. The repertoire has roughly 200,000 clones, around 86% of them found once; the top ten carry approximately 7%. V lost 2 bases and J lost 5, with 3 bases in between. Germline V gene sequence: CDR1 DFQATT, CDR2 SNEGSKA (reference sequence). The CDR3 contains 11 residues. This entry belongs to a study of cytomegalovirus exposure and HLA in healthy donors. General study findings and limits: It was about 150 TCR beta chains that were listed as cytomegalovirus-associated.

The chain couples TRBV20-1 to TRBJ2-2; no clear D. The TCR was taken from a man in his thirties or forties in good health and CMV-seropositive. Sequencing used PBMCs. CDR3 DNA sequence: TGCAGTGCTAGATCGACCGGGGAGCTGTTTTTT. Encoded protein: CSARSTGELFF.